The 9 T cell receptor beta chains below all came from one sample that was sequenced in a study of CD8 T cells in ankylosing spondylitis. Via MiXCR, TCRdb re-called the 5' RACE reads, giving one row per CDR3 protein. The sample lists 100,000 to 150,000 distinct CDR3 sequences; roughly a tenth were seen once. Sequences were obtained from blood, either unsorted or a sorted T cell fraction (not recorded which). Receptor source: a male donor with ankylosing spondylitis or in good health (not recorded which).

The DNA for the CDR3 is TGTGCCAGCAGTTTATACCTCTGCGACATTGGTACGAAGCCAGATACGCAGTATTTT. Protein product: CASSLYLCDIGTKPDTQYF. The J gene is TRBJ2-3, the V gene TRBV28; D is unresolved. Per germline, CDR1 MDHEN and CDR2 SYDVKM. V shed 1 base and J shed 4 bases, with 24 bases lying between them. The CDR3 sequence is 19 residues long.

This clonotype was picked up many times. The chain joins TRBV18 to TRBJ2-2, with 7 nucleotides matching TRBD2. The germline V gene encodes CDR1 KGHSH and CDR2 LQKENI. CDR3 length: 16 amino acids. V trimming: 0 bases; J trimming: 7 bases; junction bases outside the gene matches: 8. The CDR3 sequence: CASSPPSRGKLGELFF. For the CDR3, the DNA is TGTGCCAGCTCACCACCGTCGCGGGGGAAACTCGGGGAGCTGTTTTTT.

This clonotype was recorded at least ten times. V is TRBV7-8 and J is TRBJ2-2, with D perhaps TRBD1 (6 bases). CDR3 length: 13 residues. The V end lost 6 bases, the J end lost 9 bases, and 14 bases lay between the germline ends. Germline lookup yields CDR1 SGHVS and CDR2 FQNEAQ. As DNA, the CDR3 is TGTGCCAGCAGGAGTGACAGGTTGTGGGAGCTGTTTTTT. Translation gives CASRSDRLWELFF.

This clonotype has at least ten counts. This rearrangement joins TRBV29-1 to TRBJ2-1; D not certain. Germline CDR1 reads SQVTM; CDR2 reads ANQGSEA. With 4 bases removed from V and 8 bases from J, the gap between germline ends came to 15 bases. The CDR3 covers 13 residues. CDR3: CSVVRSTFDEQFF. CDR3 in DNA: TGCAGCGTTGTGCGGAGTACATTCGATGAGCAGTTCTTC.

This clonotype has just a few counts. Written as DNA, the CDR3 is TGTGCCATCAGTGAGTCCGGGGAGGAATCCTACGAGCAGTACTTC. Its translation: CAISESGEESYEQYF. The chain is built from TRBV10-3 and TRBJ2-7; possible D gene TRBD2, 6 bases. This CDR3 contains 15 residues. Trimming took off 0 bases at V and 1 base at J, with 10 bases between the two ends. CDR1 and CDR2 from the germline V gene are ENHRY and SYGVKD.

The chain carries TRBV4-1 and TRBJ2-2; D perhaps matches TRBD2 (5 bases). CDR1 and CDR2 from the germline V gene are MGHRA and YSYEKL. Trimming removed 5 bases from V and 6 bases from J, with 10 bases in between. The CDR3 is made up of 13 amino acids. CDR3 coding DNA: TGCGCCAGCAGCGCGGAGGTCGCCGGGGAGCTGTTTTTT. It is translated as CASSAEVAGELFF.

This clonotype appeared many times. The chain is built from TRBV12-3 or TRBV12-4 and TRBJ1-1; perhaps TRBD1 as D (5 bases). V dropped 5 bases and J dropped 7 bases, with 8 bases sitting between them. The CDR3 runs 11 residues. The chain's CDR3 is CASSGGVEAFF. CDR3 DNA sequence: TGTGCCAGCAGTGGGGGGGTTGAAGCTTTCTTT.

This clonotype was recorded many times. The chain uses TRBV7-9 and TRBJ2-5; tentatively, D is TRBD1 or TRBD2 (5 bases each). The CDR3 contains 14 residues. The V gene lost 0 bases and the J gene lost 4 bases, with 9 bases spanning the gap. CDR1 is SEHNR, CDR2 FQNEAQ, per germline (reference sequence). The DNA of the CDR3 is TGTGCCAGCAGCTTAGCGGGGGTTACAGAGACCCAGTACTTC. Its translation: CASSLAGVTETQYF.

This clonotype showed up many times. This chain joins TRBV5-1 and TRBJ2-1; the D gene is possibly TRBD1 (6 bases). The V end was cut by 5 bases, the J end by 0 bases, with 15 bases between. The germline V gene has CDR1 SGHRS and CDR2 YFSETQ. CDR3 length: 16 amino acids. The CDR3 here is CASRWAGDASYNEQFF. CDR3 DNA sequence: TGCGCCAGCAGATGGGCAGGGGACGCCTCCTACAATGAGCAGTTCTTC.